This entry describes one T cell receptor beta chain. The antigen remains unidentified. From the reads, TCRdb called clonotypes with MiXCR, one entry per CDR3 protein. The sample has about 150,000 distinct CDR3 sequences; around 20% are singletons. Germline lookup yields CDR1 SGHAT and CDR2 FQDESV (reference sequence). The V end lost 4 bases, the J end lost 7 bases, and 11 bases lay between the germline ends. The CDR3 length is 13 residues. This specimen belongs to a study of T cell repertoires in cytomegalovirus infection. In the study overall: CMV infection together with matching HLA type was indicated by public TCR beta signatures. General study points: Public TCR beta family frequency separated CMV-and-HLA carriers, including in an independent cohort.

The specimen sequenced was PBMCs. The chain carries TRBV11-1 and TRBJ2-1; possible D gene TRBD1, 6 bases. This TCR came from a human donor in good health (CMV status not recorded). Some clones in this sample may be carry-over from other donors' samples. The CDR3 sequence is CASSYLQGNEQFF. CDR3 bases: TGTGCCAGCAGCTATCTACAGGGAAATGAGCAGTTCTTC.